This entry features one T cell receptor (beta chain) sequence. Its antigen is unidentified. Trimming at V came to 9 bases and at J to 6 bases, leaving 6 bases not matched to a gene. The CDR3 spans 13 residues. CDR1 LNHDA and CDR2 SQIVND come from the germline V gene (reference sequence). Sequencing used immunoSEQ multiplex PCR; TCRdb keeps in-frame clones, though not all of them. The sample has fewer than 12,000 clones, 87% seen once; the top ten hold about 6.9%. Stated time point: week 3, after first cycle of checkpoint inhibitor. Sampling occurred pretreatment (T0) and at week 3 (W3), after cycle one of checkpoint blockade. Patients with prior systemic cancer treatment, concomitant immunosuppressants, or other active malignancies were excluded. The data stem from a study of blood T cell dynamics during melanoma immunotherapy. Looking at the study overall: Standard first-line treatment here was pembrolizumab or nivolumab plus ipilimumab in metastatic melanoma.

Whole-study results and caveats: The study could not tell melanoma-specific clones from general immune activation.

The chain recombines TRBV19 with TRBJ1-5, with 9 nucleotides matching TRBD1. The sample here was blood, taken from a patient treated with checkpoint blockade. This TCR was recovered from a human donor with melanoma. CDR3 in DNA: TGTGCCAGCAAGGACAGGGGAGGTCAGCCCCAGCATTTT. It specifies CASKDRGGQPQHF.